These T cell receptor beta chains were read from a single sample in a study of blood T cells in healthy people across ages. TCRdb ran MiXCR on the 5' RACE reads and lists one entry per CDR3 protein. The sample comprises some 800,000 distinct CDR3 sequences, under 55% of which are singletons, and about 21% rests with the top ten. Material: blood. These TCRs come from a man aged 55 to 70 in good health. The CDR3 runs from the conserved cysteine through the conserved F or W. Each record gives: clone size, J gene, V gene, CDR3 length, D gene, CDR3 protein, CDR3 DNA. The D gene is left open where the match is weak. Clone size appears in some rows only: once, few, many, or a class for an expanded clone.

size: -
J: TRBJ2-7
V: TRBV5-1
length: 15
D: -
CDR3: CASSVVGGMGFEQYF
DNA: TGCGCCAGCAGCGTAGTAGGTGGTATGGGGTTCGAGCAGTACTTC

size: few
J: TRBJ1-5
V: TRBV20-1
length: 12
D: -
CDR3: CSAAPGTQPQHF
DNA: TGCAGTGCCGCGCCCGGGACTCAGCCCCAGCATTTT

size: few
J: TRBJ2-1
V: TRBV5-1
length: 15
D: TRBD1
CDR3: CASSFADRGFNEQFF
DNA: TGCGCCAGCAGCTTCGCGGACAGGGGGTTCAATGAGCAGTTCTTC

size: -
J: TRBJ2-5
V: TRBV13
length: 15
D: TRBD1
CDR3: CASSQDRGFQETQYF
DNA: TGTGCCAGCAGCCAGGACAGGGGATTCCAAGAGACCCAGTACTTC

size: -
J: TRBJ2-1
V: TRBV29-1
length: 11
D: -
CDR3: CSLGGTNEQFF
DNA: TGCAGCCTGGGAGGTACGAATGAGCAGTTCTTC

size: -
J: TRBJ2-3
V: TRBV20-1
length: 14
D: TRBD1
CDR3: CSAAGQGRTDTQYF
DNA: TGCAGTGCCGCGGGACAGGGCCGCACAGATACGCAGTATTTT

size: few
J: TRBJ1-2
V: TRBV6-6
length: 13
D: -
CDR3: CASSYEGLSGYTF
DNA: TGTGCCAGCAGTTACGAGGGACTCTCTGGCTACACCTTC

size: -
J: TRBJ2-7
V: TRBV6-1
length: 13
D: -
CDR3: CASSERRGREQYF
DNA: TGTGCCAGCAGTGAACGGCGGGGCCGCGAGCAGTACTTC

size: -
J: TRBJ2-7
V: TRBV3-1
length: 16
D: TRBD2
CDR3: CASSQGSGGASYEQYF
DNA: TGTGCCAGCAGCCAAGGTAGCGGGGGGGCCTCCTACGAGCAGTACTTC

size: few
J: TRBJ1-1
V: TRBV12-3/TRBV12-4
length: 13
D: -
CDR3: CASSSGASVEAFF
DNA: TGTGCCAGCAGTTCCGGGGCGTCGGTTGAAGCTTTCTTT

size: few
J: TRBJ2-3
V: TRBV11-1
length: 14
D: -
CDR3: CASSWASRTDTQYF
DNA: TGTGCCAGCAGCTGGGCGAGTCGCACAGATACGCAGTATTTT

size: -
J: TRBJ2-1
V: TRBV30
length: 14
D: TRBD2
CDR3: CAWTTLAGINEQFF
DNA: TGTGCCTGGACGACGCTAGCGGGAATCAATGAGCAGTTCTTC

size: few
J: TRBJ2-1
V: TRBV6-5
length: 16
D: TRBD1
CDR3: CASSFSMHGQGNEQFF
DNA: TGTGCCAGCAGTTTTTCCATGCACGGACAGGGGAATGAGCAGTTCTTC

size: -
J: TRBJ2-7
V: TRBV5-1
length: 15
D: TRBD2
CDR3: CASSSGTSGVYEQYF
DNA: TGCGCCAGCAGCTCCGGGACTAGCGGTGTCTACGAGCAGTACTTC

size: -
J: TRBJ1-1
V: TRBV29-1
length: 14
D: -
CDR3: CSVEEIVAGPETFF
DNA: TGCAGCGTTGAAGAGATTGTCGCGGGACCTGAAACTTTCTTT

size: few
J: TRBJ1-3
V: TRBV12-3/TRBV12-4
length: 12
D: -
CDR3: CASSLIRSSIYF
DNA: TGTGCCAGCAGTTTAATCCGCTCGTCCATATATTTT

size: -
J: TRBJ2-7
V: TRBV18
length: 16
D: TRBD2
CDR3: CASSPPSGGVGYEQYF
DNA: TGTGCCAGCTCACCGCCCAGCGGGGGGGTGGGCTACGAGCAGTACTTC

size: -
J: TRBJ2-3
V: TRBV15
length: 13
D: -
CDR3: CATSGWSPDTQYF
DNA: TGTGCCACCAGCGGTTGGTCACCAGATACGCAGTATTTT

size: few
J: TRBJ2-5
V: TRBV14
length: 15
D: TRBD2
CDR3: CASSQLLAGVETQYF
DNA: TGTGCCAGCAGCCAACTACTAGCGGGAGTAGAGACCCAGTACTTC

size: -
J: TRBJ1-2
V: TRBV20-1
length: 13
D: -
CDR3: CSAQPGTAYGYTF
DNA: TGCAGTGCCCAGCCGGGGACGGCCTATGGCTACACCTTC

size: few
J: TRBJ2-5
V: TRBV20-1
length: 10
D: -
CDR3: CSALYKAQYF
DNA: TGCAGTGCCCTTTACAAGGCCCAGTACTTC

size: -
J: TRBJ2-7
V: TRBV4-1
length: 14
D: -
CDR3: CASRRGPGSDEQYF
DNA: TGCGCCAGCAGGAGAGGGCCGGGGAGCGATGAGCAGTACTTC

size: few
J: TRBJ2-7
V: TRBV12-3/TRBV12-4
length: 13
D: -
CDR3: CASRGGVSYEQYF
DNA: TGTGCCAGCAGGGGTGGCGTTTCCTACGAGCAGTACTTC